Detailed here is one TCR beta chain. It has no known antigen specificity. No base quality values were provided; no much bigger clone lies one nucleotide off. The data derive from a study of cytomegalovirus exposure and HLA in healthy donors (dated by TCRdb to 2017 to 2019). Notes on the research overall: According to an earlier analysis of 587 of the donors, about 179 million T cells yielded over 90 million unique TCR beta sequences and approximately 300 Gb of sequence data. Roughly 290 gigabases of sequencing data and roughly 81 million unique TCR sequences made up an early release that covered roughly 670 HLA-typed donors. The genetic ancestry cluster associated with self-reported Caucasian donors included about 81% of the 398 genotyped donors. The study aimed to test whether signatures of past pathogen exposure could be identified by cataloging public T cell receptors. Using immunosequencing, the study profiled T cell repertoires from roughly 650 subjects and related those repertoires to cytomegalovirus serostatus. A separate validation cohort of over 95 different subjects was used in addition to the 666-subject first cohort. To predict cytomegalovirus infection status, the study brought together high-throughput TCR immunosequencing, statistical association of individual TCRs with disease status, and machine learning. A later analysis re-examined previously published TCR beta repertoires from about 670 donors and added high-resolution HLA genotyping to investigate patterns of TCR occurrence. Rather than using new phenotypic data, the later analysis identified candidate immune exposures from TCR beta sequences and from how often those sequences occurred across donors. To decide whether each TCR beta V gene segment behaved as functional or pseudogenic, an earlier analysis of some 580 of the donors relied on high-throughput TCR beta sequencing. Donor age, sex, ethnicity and CMV serostatus were compiled together with the repertoire data. A later genetic analysis took genome-wide SNP genotypes for about 60% of the roughly 670 donors and used that subset as a discovery cohort. All discovery cohort repertoires had been generated on a single sequencing platform. Both class I and class II loci were covered by HLA typing, at four-digit resolution. The number of donors typed differed by locus, with about 629-630 for A, B, C, DRB1 and DQB1, about 500 for DQA1, 600 to 610 for DPA1, and 400 to 490 for DPB1. Five DR-DQ haplotypes were handled as single units for association and clustering, since linkage in the cohort was strong. Among almost 400 genotyped donors of the cohort, an average of 235,054 unique TCR beta nucleotide sequences were sequenced per donor, roughly 20% of them non-productive. Here is what the overall study found, with its caveats: Some IMGT-functional V segments, including TRBV6-2 and TRBV6-3, could not be distinguished by the 87-base-pair reads and were therefore excluded. In an earlier analysis of over 550 of the donors, most TCR beta V segments were observed in productive rearrangements about 87% or about 30% of the time, broadly matching IMGT annotations. The earlier analysis of 587 of the donors excluded about 16 rarely observed V segments, including chromosome 9 orphons, because counts were too low. Assigning TCR associations to individual alleles was difficult when HLA alleles, especially DR and DQ, strongly co-occurred. In a later analysis, HLA-associated TCR beta chains were found to be more clonally expanded and to have lower generation probabilities than equally common non-associated chains. A group of highly shared sequence variants was considered likely to be a technical artifact of the sequencing pipeline. According to the authors, the approach could potentially be generalized to other disease states and immunological phenotypes. In this cohort, only TCR beta chains were sequenced, and detectable features were limited by the absence of alpha or paired-chain data. A further reported finding was that TCR beta sequences accurately predicted the HLA-A and HLA-B alleles for most subjects in the first cohort. A total of around 150 TCR beta chains were listed by the study as associated with cytomegalovirus. Linkage disequilibrium might explain the correlated functional status among segregating V segments, but an unknown experimental factor could not be ruled out. At a false discovery rate of 0.05, a later analysis linked about 17,000 TCR beta sequences to specific HLA alleles. According to a later analysis, parvovirus B19, influenza, CMV and Epstein-Barr virus appeared linked to several top co-occurrence clusters. Across donors, most TCR sequences were observed very rarely, whereas some public TCRs were present in many individuals. A later analysis found that most CMV-associated TCR beta chains appeared HLA-restricted, with HLA associations seemingly driven largely by CMV exposure. A later analysis found that TCR association rates varied across HLA loci, with DRB1 alleles showing the most associated TCRs and HLA-C alleles the fewest. V-gene and J-gene trimming of TCR beta chains was associated with a missense DCLRE1C variant in a later genetic analysis, and the association was replicated in an independent cohort. A later genetic analysis reported fewer N-insertions in productive TCRs among donors in an Asian-associated ancestry cluster than the roughly 700-donor mean. The presence/absence analyses assumed that sequencing depth was roughly uniform across donors, and that assumption may not be true. The classifier was reported to diagnose cytomegalovirus status with high specificity and sensitivity in both the original and validation cohorts. Immune exposure information for the cohort was limited to CMV serostatus. Because some donors lacked HLA typing at each locus, the association tests relied only on the typed subset. In vitro tests confirmed that a few of the cytomegalovirus-associated TCR beta chains recognize cytomegalovirus antigens.

The library was obtained by the immunoSEQ multiplex PCR assay. A mixture of 60 forward primers for TCR Vbeta segments and 13 reverse primers for TCR Jbeta segments was used in the multiplex PCR. The CDR3 region of rearranged TCR beta genes was amplified from genomic DNA by a multiplex PCR assay. The Illumina HiSeq System was used to sequence the amplified TCR beta libraries as 87-base-pair reads. For the original study's pipeline: A later analysis tallied some 79 million unique TCR beta chains across the approximately 670 repertoires, and approximately 11 million of those chains were shared by two or more donors. A nearest-neighbor algorithm error-corrected the raw reads and collapsed the reads into unique sequences, merging closely related sequences to remove PCR and sequencing errors. V, D and J gene segments were assigned by aligning CDR3 sequences to IMGT reference sequences. Each retained sequence needed at least a six-nucleotide match to both a V gene segment and a J gene segment. A rearrangement counted as productive if the CDR3 had no stop codons and remained in frame with V and J, and every other rearrangement counted as non-productive. Following IMGT convention, CDR3 was defined as the stretch from the second conserved V-encoded cysteine to the conserved J-encoded phenylalanine. Sequences without an unambiguous match to a single V gene segment were excluded from the earlier analysis of approximately 560 of the donors. In an earlier analysis of a few hundred of the donors, a V segment was called functional when productive rearrangements were above 56.7%, and segregating when the standard deviation between donors exceeded 5%. To diagnose cytomegalovirus status from the catalog of TCR beta chain sequences, a statistical classification framework was built. In a later analysis, TCR nucleotide sequences were compared against IMGT/GENE-DB human TR gene sequences so that V and J genes could be assigned. Using the TCRdist pipeline, a later analysis assigned CDR3 sequences along with most-parsimonious VDJ recombination scenarios. In a later analysis, each TCR beta chain was defined by its CDR3 amino acid sequence together with its V-gene family, and reads lacking a unique V-gene family were excluded. A later analysis removed 500 to 650 highly shared, low-generation-probability nucleotide sequences to deal with suspected cross-contamination and a sequencing artifact. A later analysis calculated a clonal expansion index for each public chain from normalized within-repertoire ranks of inferred template counts. Generation probabilities in a later analysis came from a VDJ recombination model fitted to out-of-frame rearrangements, and those results were checked against IGoR. Hypergeometric tests were used in a later analysis to score TCR-TCR, TCR-HLA and TCR-CMV co-occurrence, with a repertoire-size bias correction applied to the TCR pairs. A later analysis estimated false discovery rates by permuting HLA or CMV assignments 20 times. A later analysis grouped co-occurring TCRs with DBSCAN, adding TCRdist sequence similarity when clustering within HLA-allele-positive subsets. Repertoires with fewer than 30,000 or more than 120,000 public chains, plus five repertoires with anomalous nucleotide sharing, were excluded from co-occurrence clustering. Imported from immuneACCESS, the table was reduced by TCRdb to in-frame sequences with V and J called. These copies leave out some clones; in studies compared against another copy, an unresolved V gene accounts for under half, and the cause of the remainder is not known. V and J calls and clone size follow that table, whereas D and trimming were derived from the DNA. In this sample the table shows 110,000 to 150,000 clones, about 80% of which occur a single time. The ten top clones hold roughly 2.4% of the sample.

CDR1 and CDR2 are read off the germline V gene as MDHEN and SYDVKM. The CDR3 numbers 13 residues from cysteine through phenylalanine. Only CDR3 DNA remains: 39 bases, in frame from the first base. V ends up 5 bases short and J 4 bases short, with an unmatched junction base count of 4. In total, more than 500 healthy bone marrow donors made up the cohort. All cohort members were sampled while nominally healthy, although unrecorded immune exposures were likely present. The donor tested CMV seropositive and was one of the 289 seropositive cohort members. A peripheral blood sample was collected from each donor, and TCR beta sequencing was performed on peripheral blood mononuclear cells. The Qiagen DNeasy Blood Extraction Kit was used to extract genomic DNA from the blood cell samples.

The material sequenced was PBMCs. In this chain, TRBV28 is recombined with TRBJ1-2; 7 nucleotides in the junction match TRBD1. The origin of this receptor is a woman under 30 in good health and CMV-seropositive. This receptor has the CDR3 CASSQQGSYGYTF. The DNA is as follows: TGTGCCAGCAGTCAACAGGGGTCCTATGGCTACACCTTC.